This TCR beta chain was identified during a study of identifying expanded T cells in peripheral blood (dated by TCRdb to the late 2010s). In terms of the full investigation: Technical replicates were generated by sequencing separate aliquots of the same genomic DNA pool, with four replicates compared pairwise. The study at large found these results: Across all healthy donors, variance in clone template counts between approximately two-week samples was found to increase significantly with total template count. About 1.3 differentially abundant clones were flagged by the binomial model between technical replicates, whereas about 15 and 18 were flagged over around two weeks and four weeks, respectively. Across all healthy-donor time intervals, the beta-binomial model significantly cut both the number of clones called differentially abundant and the false-positive rate. The authors expected that biological variance in healthy repertoires might rise further over much longer intervals, such as months to years.

TCRbeta CDR3 regions were profiled with the immunoSEQ Assay using bias-controlled multiplex PCR amplification of genomic DNA. Processing in the source paper ran as follows. To quantify the absolute abundance of each unique TCRbeta CDR3 region, the sequences were collapsed and filtered. Differential abundance was tested with two models: a binomial (Fisher-equivalent) model and a beta-binomial model that adds time-dependent variance fitted from healthy donors. Clones with fewer than 5 combined templates were removed, and a clone was called differentially abundant if the clone's Benjamini-Hochberg FDR was below 0.01. Using the form v = (b*log(k)+a)^2, the beta-binomial variance was modeled as a function of the total template count across the two samples. The clones in this table, taken by TCRdb from immuneACCESS, are in-frame only. Not every clone is retained; where verified, under half of the shortfall comes from an unresolved V gene, and the cause of the rest is unknown. V and J calls and clone size come straight from that table; D and trimming were deduced from the DNA. This sample holds approximately 94,000 clones; 88% were observed only once. The top ten clonotypes cover approximately 5.7% of the sample.

During the collection period, no immune events, such as infections, were documented for the healthy donors. Healthy-donor blood repertoires served as a training cohort to calibrate time-dependent variance in a beta-binomial model of T-cell clone differential abundance. The training cohort was composed of around ten healthy donors, 3 female and 7 male. Donor ages ranged from roughly 29 to 64 years, with an average of about 40 years. Obtained from a commercial supplier, whole blood was collected from each healthy donor at three time points set around two weeks apart. Genomic DNA was extracted from unsorted whole blood for immunosequencing. The germline V gene specifies KGHSH as CDR1 and LQKENI as CDR2. From the cysteine through the phenylalanine, the CDR3 covers 15 amino acids. CDR3 DNA only is kept here, 45 bases in frame from base 1. For this chain, trimming is 6 bases at the V end and 8 bases at the J end, and the number of junction bases without a gene match is 12.

Remarks on this clone: What antigen it recognizes has not been identified. No base qualities exist here, and no much larger clone lies one base off it.

Sample: blood. The receptor was derived from a person aged 18 to 75 in good health. The rearrangement combines TRBV18 with TRBJ1-4, with 7 bases in between that match TRBD1. The bases read TGTGCCAGCTCGTCCACAGGGGTCCACCACGAAAAACTGTTTTTT. It is translated as CASSSTGVHHEKLFF.